A selection of T cell receptor beta chains follows, all from one sample in a study of OX40 agonist ivuxolimab in advanced cancers. Clones were sequenced by immunoSEQ multiplex PCR, and TCRdb holds only the in-frame ones, with some missing. The profile shows 14,000 to 15,000 clones, roughly 89% of them singletons. Sequences were derived from CD4+ or CD8+ T cells sorted from blood, sampled in a trial of the OX40 agonist ivuxolimab. Receptor source: an adult with an advanced solid tumor such as melanoma, head and neck, liver or kidney cancer. Both conserved end residues are trimmed from each CDR3. The D gene is left open where the match is weak. Size tells how often a clone was seen (once, few, many) or the class of an expanded clone, and some rows leave it out.

j_call | clone_size | v_call | d_call | cdr3_aa
TRBJ2-7 | - | TRBV28 | TRBD1 | ASSLSLTGWYEQY
TRBJ2-1 | - | TRBV6-5 | TRBD2 | ASSYASGRGSNEQF
TRBJ2-1 | - | TRBV5-1 | - | ASSLALWDSYNEQF
TRBJ1-1 | - | TRBV19 | - | ASSEGDVGSEAF
TRBJ2-7 | - | TRBV10-1 | - | ASSEGGEGYEQY
TRBJ1-3 | - | TRBV5-6 | - | ASSFGGQGGAIY
TRBJ1-2 | - | TRBV19 | TRBD1 | ASSSRGQESFLNYGYT
TRBJ2-3 | - | TRBV2 | - | ASRADLNTDTQY
TRBJ1-3 | - | TRBV11-2 | - | ASSLARGPGNTIY
TRBJ1-5 | - | TRBV2 | - | ASSGTKLLRNQPQH
TRBJ1-4 | once | TRBV6-1 | - | ASRTTVATNEKLF
TRBJ2-1 | - | TRBV5-8 | TRBD2 | ASIGLAGVNEQF
TRBJ1-5 | - | TRBV4-2 | TRBD1 | ASSQTGGIQPQH
TRBJ2-2 | - | TRBV27 | TRBD2 | ASSSAGLAGLRTGELF
TRBJ2-1 | - | TRBV4-1 | - | ASTTWASSYNEQF
TRBJ2-2 | - | TRBV7-9 | - | ASNLGVTGELF
TRBJ2-7 | once | TRBV13 | - | ASSFGPETIGGEQY
TRBJ2-4 | - | TRBV12-5 | - | ASALWGAHIQY
TRBJ2-7 | - | TRBV4-1 | - | ASGHSGTERYEQY
TRBJ2-3 | - | TRBV6-1 | - | ASSEMQGTDTQY
TRBJ2-1 | once | TRBV6-5 | - | ASSYATGTSDDEQF
TRBJ2-7 | - | TRBV2 | - | ASTGNYEQY
TRBJ2-7 | - | TRBV19 | - | ASAGAETYEQY
TRBJ2-1 | - | TRBV10-3 | - | AINEGIYNEQF
TRBJ2-1 | - | TRBV7-6 | TRBD2 | ASSPVPGLAGGPRNEQF
TRBJ2-3 | - | TRBV28 | TRBD2 | ASSLLASGSTDTQY
TRBJ1-5 | - | TRBV27 | - | ASSQRQGNQPQH
TRBJ1-5 | - | TRBV27 | TRBD1 | ASSLSGTGGNGNQPQH
TRBJ2-5 | - | TRBV19 | - | ASSIRQAETQY
TRBJ2-7 | - | TRBV27 | - | ASSTDSSYEQY
TRBJ2-7 | - | TRBV19 | TRBD1 | ASSAVGQGVNEQY
TRBJ2-1 | - | TRBV7-3 | TRBD1 | ASSLTGQGYNEQF
TRBJ2-7 | - | TRBV5-6 | - | ASSPGEGSEQY
TRBJ2-1 | - | TRBV29-1 | - | SGRGGSYNEQF
TRBJ2-2 | - | TRBV29-1 | - | SVVNTGELF
TRBJ1-1 | - | TRBV4-1 | - | ASSPNQGQKAF
TRBJ2-1 | - | TRBV6-5 | - | ASARFPYEQF
TRBJ2-1 | - | TRBV19 | TRBD2 | ASSMGWLAGDYNEQF
TRBJ2-7 | - | TRBV6-1 | - | ASENYEQY
TRBJ2-3 | - | TRBV7-8 | - | ASSFLTRSDTQY
TRBJ1-4 | - | TRBV5-1 | - | ASSLGDQYNEKLF
TRBJ2-1 | - | TRBV27 | - | ASVNLPGDEQF
TRBJ2-5 | - | TRBV4-1 | TRBD2 | ASSQENAGGPETQY
TRBJ1-5 | - | TRBV28 | - | ASSLVSGQLGPQH
TRBJ2-3 | - | TRBV14 | - | ASSQDYGAGITDTQY
TRBJ2-1 | - | TRBV27 | - | ASNANGVRNNEQF
TRBJ1-1 | once | TRBV28 | - | ASSFMGGIHTEAF
TRBJ1-1 | - | TRBV2 | - | ASGFSGGPNTEAF
TRBJ2-7 | - | TRBV6-1 | TRBD2 | ASSEGPSGFYEQY
TRBJ1-2 | - | TRBV29-1 | TRBD1 | SVETGTDYGYT
TRBJ2-1 | once | TRBV9 | - | ASSVVGSLSYNEQF